The following is a TCR beta chain sequence with its context. The target antigen is unknown. Everyone who gave samples was a healthy Caucasian. TCRdb re-analysed the 5' RACE reads in MiXCR, keeping a single row per CDR3 protein. The repertoire consists of 350,000 to 500,000 distinct CDR3 sequences, with less than 20% occurring once and the leading ten covering less than 15%. This entry belongs to a study of identical twins. Whole-study results and caveats: Rather than following the same donors, the conclusions depended on cross-sectional statistical analysis.

This CDR3 has 13 amino acids. Germline V gene sequence: CDR1 SGHRS, CDR2 YFSETQ. V lost 4 bases and J lost 3, with 11 bases in between. The sequenced material came from naive T cells sorted from blood. The receptor was derived from a man in his fifties in good health. The chain has TRBV5-1 and TRBJ2-7; D unclear. CDR3 nucleotides: TGCGCCAGCAGCCCGGTGTCCGACTACGAGCAGTACTTC. It specifies CASSPVSDYEQYF.